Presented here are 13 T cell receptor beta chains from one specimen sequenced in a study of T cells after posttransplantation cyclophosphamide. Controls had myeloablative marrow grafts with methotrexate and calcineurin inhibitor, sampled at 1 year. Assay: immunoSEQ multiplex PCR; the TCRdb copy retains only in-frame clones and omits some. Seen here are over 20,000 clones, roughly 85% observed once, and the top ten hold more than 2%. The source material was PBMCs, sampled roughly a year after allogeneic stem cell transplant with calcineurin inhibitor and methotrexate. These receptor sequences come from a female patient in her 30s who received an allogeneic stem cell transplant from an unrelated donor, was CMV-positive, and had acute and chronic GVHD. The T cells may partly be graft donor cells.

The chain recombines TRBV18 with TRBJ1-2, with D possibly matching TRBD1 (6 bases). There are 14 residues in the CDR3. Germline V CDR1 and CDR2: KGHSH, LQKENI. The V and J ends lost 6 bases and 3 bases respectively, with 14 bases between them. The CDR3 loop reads CASSLQGTDYGYTF. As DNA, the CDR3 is TGTGCCAGCTCGCTACAGGGTACTGACTATGGCTACACCTTC.

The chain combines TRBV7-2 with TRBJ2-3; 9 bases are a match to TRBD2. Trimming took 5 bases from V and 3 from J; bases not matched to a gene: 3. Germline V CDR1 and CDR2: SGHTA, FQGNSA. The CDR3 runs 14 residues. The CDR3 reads CASSPAGGTDTQYF. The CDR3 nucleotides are TGTGCCAGCAGCCCCGCGGGGGGGACAGATACGCAGTATTTT.

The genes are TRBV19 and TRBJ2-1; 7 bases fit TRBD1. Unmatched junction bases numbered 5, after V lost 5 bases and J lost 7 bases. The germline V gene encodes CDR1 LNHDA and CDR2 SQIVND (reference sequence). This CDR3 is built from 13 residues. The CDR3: CASSLGTANEQFF. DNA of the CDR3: TGTGCCAGTAGTCTAGGGACAGCTAATGAGCAGTTCTTC.

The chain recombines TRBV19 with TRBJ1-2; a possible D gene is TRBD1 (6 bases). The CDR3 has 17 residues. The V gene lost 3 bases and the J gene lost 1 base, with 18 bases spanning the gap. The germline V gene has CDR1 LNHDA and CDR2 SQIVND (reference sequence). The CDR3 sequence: CASSIPGTPVINYGYTF. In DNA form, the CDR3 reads TGTGCCAGTAGTATTCCGGGGACACCAGTAATTAACTATGGCTACACCTTC.

The CDR3 spells CAGQGANTEAFF. In DNA form, the CDR3 reads TGTGCCGGACAGGGGGCTAACACTGAAGCTTTCTTT. This chain links TRBV6-5 with TRBJ1-1; the match to TRBD1 covers 11 bases. Germline V CDR1 and CDR2: MNHEY, SVGAGI. CDR3 length equals 12 residues. Germline trimming cut 11 bases from V and 2 bases from J; bases unmatched to any gene: 1.

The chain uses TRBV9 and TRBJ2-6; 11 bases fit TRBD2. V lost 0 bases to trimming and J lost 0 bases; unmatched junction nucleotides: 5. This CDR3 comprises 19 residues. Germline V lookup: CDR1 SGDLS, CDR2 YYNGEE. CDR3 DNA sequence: TGTGCCAGCAGCGTAGCTTCGGGACTAGCGGACTCTGGGGCCAACGTCCTGACTTTC. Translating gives CASSVASGLADSGANVLTF.

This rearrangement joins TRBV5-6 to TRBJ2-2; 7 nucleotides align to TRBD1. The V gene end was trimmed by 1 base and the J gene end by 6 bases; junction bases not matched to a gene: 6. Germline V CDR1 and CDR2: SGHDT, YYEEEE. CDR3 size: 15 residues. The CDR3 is CASSLYRGIAGELFF. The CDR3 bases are TGTGCCAGCAGCTTGTACAGGGGCATTGCCGGGGAGCTGTTTTTT.

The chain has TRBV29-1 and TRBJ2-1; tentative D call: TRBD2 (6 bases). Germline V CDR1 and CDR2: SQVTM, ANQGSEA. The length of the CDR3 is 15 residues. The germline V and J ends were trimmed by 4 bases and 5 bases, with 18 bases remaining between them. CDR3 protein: CSVGPEGEAHNEQFF. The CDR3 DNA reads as TGCAGCGTTGGCCCGGAAGGGGAGGCCCACAATGAGCAGTTCTTC.

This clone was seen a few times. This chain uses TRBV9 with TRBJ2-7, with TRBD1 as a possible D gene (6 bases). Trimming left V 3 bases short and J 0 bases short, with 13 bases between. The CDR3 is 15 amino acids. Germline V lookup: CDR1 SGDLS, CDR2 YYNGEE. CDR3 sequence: CASSATGTSSYEQYF. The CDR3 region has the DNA TGTGCCAGCAGCGCCACCGGGACAAGCTCCTACGAGCAGTACTTC.

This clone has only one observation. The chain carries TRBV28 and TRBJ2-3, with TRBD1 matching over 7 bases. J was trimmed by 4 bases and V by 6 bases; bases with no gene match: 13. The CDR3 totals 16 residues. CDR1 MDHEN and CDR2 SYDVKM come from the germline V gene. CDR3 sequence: CASSNTGAESSDTQYF. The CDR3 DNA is TGTGCCAGCAGCAATACAGGGGCCGAATCCTCAGATACGCAGTATTTT.

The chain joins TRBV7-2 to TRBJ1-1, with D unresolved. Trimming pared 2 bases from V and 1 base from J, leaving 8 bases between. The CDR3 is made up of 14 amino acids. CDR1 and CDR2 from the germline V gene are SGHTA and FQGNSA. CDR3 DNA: TGTGCCAGCAGCTTACTGGGCGAGAACACTGAAGCTTTCTTT. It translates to CASSLLGENTEAFF. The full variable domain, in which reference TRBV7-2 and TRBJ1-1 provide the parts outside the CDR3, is GAGVSQSPSNKVTEKGKDVELRCDPISGHTALYWYRQSLGQGLEFLIYFQGNSAPDKSGLPSDRFSAERTGGSVSTLTIQRTQQEDSAVYLCASSLLGENTEAFFGQGTRLTVV.

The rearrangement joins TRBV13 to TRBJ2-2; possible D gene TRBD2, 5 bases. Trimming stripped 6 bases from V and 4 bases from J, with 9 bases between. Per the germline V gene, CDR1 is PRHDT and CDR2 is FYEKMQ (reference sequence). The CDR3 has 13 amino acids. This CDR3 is CASRGEVTGELFF. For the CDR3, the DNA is TGTGCCAGCAGGGGAGAGGTCACCGGGGAGCTGTTTTTT.

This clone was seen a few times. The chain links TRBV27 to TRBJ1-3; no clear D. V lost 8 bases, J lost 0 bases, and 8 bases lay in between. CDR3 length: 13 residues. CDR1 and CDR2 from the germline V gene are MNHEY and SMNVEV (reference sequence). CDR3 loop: CASGPTSGNTIYF. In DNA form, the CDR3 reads TGTGCCAGCGGGCCTACCTCTGGAAACACCATATATTTT.